This TCR beta chain was recovered during a study of CD8+CD57+ T cells in acquired aplastic anemia. Turning to the study itself: Quantities of DNA derived from sorted CD4+ and CD8+ cells averaged 3.2 ug.

Ten or more counts support this clonotype. The antigen is undetermined. Genomic DNA was employed as the template in profiling TCR beta VDJ and CDR3. TCRdb reprocessed the reads with MiXCR, giving one entry per CDR3 protein. This table has around 200,000 distinct CDR3 sequences, roughly half appearing once. V lost 6 bases and J lost 1, with 12 bases in between. The CDR3 has 14 residues. Per the germline V gene, CDR1 is SQVTM and CDR2 is ANQGSEA. Study observations and caveats: Both patients and controls carried the same twenty-nine CD8+ CDR3 sequences.

V and J are TRBV29-1 and TRBJ2-2; D remains ambiguous. Sequenced: sorted CD4+, CD8+, or CD8+CD57+ T cells (not recorded which) from PBMCs. The receptor's source is a human donor in good health, serving as a control. Written as DNA, the CDR3 is TGCAGCGTGGCCCCGACGGGGAACACCGGGGAGCTGTTTTTT. Protein product: CSVAPTGNTGELFF.